This T cell receptor (beta chain) was captured by sequencing in a study of T cell responses to AZD1222 COVID-19 vaccine. Per the germline V gene, CDR1 is SGHRS and CDR2 is YFSETQ. The CDR3 has 13 residues. With 2 bases removed from V and 7 bases from J, the gap between germline ends came to 11 bases. This clone was seen just once. Its matching antigen is unknown. Findings and caveats of the study: After the peak T cell response, and only then, were repertoires sampled. It was only a handful of AZD1222 recipients who were seropositive at baseline. Clonal diversity may have been underestimated in mostly white British donors.

Generated by immunoSEQ multiplex PCR, the TCRdb table keeps only in-frame clones and is missing some. Of about 150,000 clones in the sample, around 94% were seen once. V is TRBV5-1 and J is TRBJ2-3; weak D call: TRBD1 (6 bases). The sequence was collected from an adult in good health. Here the sequenced sample was peripheral blood, taken on day 0 of AZD1222 vaccination. The CDR3 DNA sequence: TGCGCCAGCAGCTTCCAGGGGAGTAATACGCAGTATTTT. Amino acid sequence: CASSFQGSNTQYF.